One sample yielded the 7 T cell receptor beta chains listed below, sequenced in a study of cytomegalovirus exposure and HLA in healthy donors. The PCR had 60 Vbeta and 13 Jbeta primers. Method: immunoSEQ multiplex PCR; TCRdb's copy keeps in-frame clones and lacks some. Among about 180,000 clones listed, around 80% were seen once. The sequenced sample was PBMCs. These receptors all stem from a man aged 35 to 55 in good health and CMV-seronegative.

This clone was seen only a few times. V and J are TRBV14 and TRBJ2-7; no clear D. Germline CDR1 SGHDN, CDR2 FVKESK. The V end was cut by 4 bases, the J end by 3 bases, with 16 bases between. The CDR3 is 15 residues long. The CDR3 region has the DNA TGTGCCAGCAGCCCCGGAAGACGTAGCAGCTACGAGCAGTACTTC. It codes for CASSPGRRSSYEQYF. Complete variable domain (other parts from reference TRBV14 and TRBJ2-7): EAGVTQFPSHSVIEKGQTVTLRCDPISGHDNLYWYRRVMGKEIKFLLHFVKESKQDESGMPNNRFLAERTGGTYSTLKVQPAELEDSGVYFCASSPGRRSSYEQYFGPGTRLTVT.

The CDR3 spells CASSFGVTGVREQYF. The DNA of the CDR3 is TGTGCCAGCAGTTTTGGGGTCACAGGGGTGCGCGAGCAGTACTTC. The chain links TRBV28 to TRBJ2-7, with 7 bases aligning to TRBD1. The ends lost 3 bases at V and 6 bases at J; junction bases unmatched: 11. CDR1 and CDR2 from the germline V gene are MDHEN and SYDVKM. CDR3 length equals 15 residues.

The chain carries TRBV7-8 and TRBJ2-7; a weak D match, TRBD1 (5 bases). This CDR3 comprises 14 residues. Germline-derived CDR1 and CDR2 are SGHVS and FQNEAQ. V gave up 0 bases and J gave up 4 bases, with 10 bases separating them. The CDR3 coding sequence is TGTGCCAGCAGCTTAGCCAGGGCCTCGTACGAGCAGTACTTC. This sequence encodes CASSLARASYEQYF. The whole variable domain, remainder taken from reference TRBV7-8 and TRBJ2-7, is GAGVSQSPRYKVAKRGQDVALRCDPISGHVSLFWYQQALGQGPEFLTYFQNEAQLDKSGLPSDRFFAERPEGSVSTLKIQRTQQEDSAVYLCASSLARASYEQYFGPGTRLTVT.

This clone turned up a few times. Different DNA sequences within this sample yield the same CDR3. This chain uses TRBV30 with TRBJ1-5; D gene uncertain. Germline CDR1 GTSNPN, CDR2 SVGIG (reference sequence). V dropped 1 base and J dropped 0 bases, with 4 bases sitting between them. This CDR3 is 13 amino acids long. The CDR3: CAWSGGSNQPQHF. The DNA for the CDR3 is TGTGCCTGGAGTGGAGGTAGCAATCAGCCCCAGCATTTT.

The chain is built from TRBV29-1 and TRBJ2-2, with 9 nucleotides matching TRBD1. CDR3 length equals 16 residues. Germline assignment: CDR1 SQVTM and CDR2 ANQGSEA. J gave up 2 bases and V 4 bases, and 8 bases lay outside the gene matches. The CDR3 sequence is CSVAGTGSFNTGELFF. The CDR3 coding sequence is TGCAGCGTTGCCGGGACAGGGTCTTTTAACACCGGGGAGCTGTTTTTT.

Here the CDR3 DNA reads TGTGCCAGCAGCTCCTCGGGAGGCTTGGACACAGATACGCAGTATTTT. Translated, it gives CASSSSGGLDTDTQYF. The chain uses TRBV7-2 and TRBJ2-3, with TRBD2 matching 7 bases. The ends lost 4 bases at V and 2 bases at J; junction bases unmatched: 9. There are 16 residues in the CDR3. Germline V gene data show CDR1 as SGHTA and CDR2 as FQGNSA.

J is TRBJ1-3 and V is TRBV29-1; D gene unclear. Trimming left V 2 bases short and J 3 bases short, with 5 bases between. CDR1 is SQVTM, CDR2 ANQGSEA, per germline. This CDR3 is built from 12 residues. CDR3 nucleotides: TGCAGCGTTGAACAATTTGGAAACACCATATATTTT. The encoded protein is CSVEQFGNTIYF. Full variable domain (outside the CDR3, taken from reference TRBV29-1 and TRBJ1-3): SAVISQKPSRDICQRGTSLTIQCQVDSQVTMMFWYRQQPGQSLTLIATANQGSEATYESGFVIDKFPISRPNLTFSTLTVSNMSPEDSSIYLCSVEQFGNTIYFGEGSWLTVV.